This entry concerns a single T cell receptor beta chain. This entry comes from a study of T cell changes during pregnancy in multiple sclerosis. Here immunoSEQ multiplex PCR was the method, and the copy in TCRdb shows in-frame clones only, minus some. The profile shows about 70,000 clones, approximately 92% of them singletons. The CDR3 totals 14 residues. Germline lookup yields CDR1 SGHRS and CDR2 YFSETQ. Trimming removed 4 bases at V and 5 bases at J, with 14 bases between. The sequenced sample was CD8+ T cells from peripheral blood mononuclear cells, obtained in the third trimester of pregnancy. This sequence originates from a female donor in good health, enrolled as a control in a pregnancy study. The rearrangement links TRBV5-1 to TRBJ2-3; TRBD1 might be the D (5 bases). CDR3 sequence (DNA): TGCGCCAGCAGCGAGCGCAGGGTAGAAGATACGCAGTATTTT. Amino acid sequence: CASSERRVEDTQYF. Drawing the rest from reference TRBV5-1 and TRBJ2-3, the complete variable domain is KAGVTQTPRYLIKTRGQQVTLSCSPISGHRSVSWYQQTPGQGLQFLFEYFSETQRNKGNFPGRFSGRQFSNSRSEMNVSTLELGDSALYLCASSERRVEDTQYFGPGTRLTVL.